This entry describes one T cell receptor beta chain. This sample is drawn from a study of blood T cell repertoires in COVID-19. At the level of the study: The cDNA or gDNA used as material had been derived from T cells, B-cell-depleted T cells, or PBMCs.

In the original processing: Scientists estimated how many nucleated cells there were by amplifying reference gene primers. The protocol was immunoSEQ multiplex PCR, while the TCRdb copy is restricted to in-frame clones and leaves out a portion. The DNA was the basis for D and trimming; V, J and clone size are from that table. The sample comprises approximately 300,000 clones, roughly 88% of which are singletons, and about 1% rests with the top ten. Enrolled during active infection, Seattle patients were then followed longitudinally. The CDR3 is made up of 12 amino acids. V lost 7 bases and J lost 1, with 10 bases in between. Germline V gives CDR1 SQVTM, CDR2 ANQGSEA.

The source material was peripheral blood. This sequence joins TRBV29-1 and TRBJ1-1; D is uncertain. This clonotype was sampled from a human donor with COVID-19, enrolled during active disease. The donor label of this sample is uncertain. This CDR3 is CSATARNTEAFF. The CDR3 DNA reads as TGCAGCGCTACAGCCAGGAACACTGAAGCTTTCTTT.